This T cell receptor beta chain is drawn from a study of technical replicates of blood from a handful of donors. Clones were read by immunoSEQ multiplex PCR, and TCRdb kept only the in-frame ones, dropping some. Of roughly 85,000 clones detected, approximately 95% appear once; the ten largest clones hold less than 0.3%. V lost 3 bases and J lost 0, with 8 bases in between. The germline CDR1 and CDR2 sequences are SGHTA and FQGNSA. The CDR3 length is 14 residues. Sequencing was carried out using T cells isolated from PBMCs. This chain uses TRBV7-2 with TRBJ2-5, with unresolved D. This sequence originates from a human donor in good health. The CDR3 region has the DNA TGTGCCAGCAGCTTCCCCCCGTACCAAGAGACCCAGTACTTC. This encodes CASSFPPYQETQYF.